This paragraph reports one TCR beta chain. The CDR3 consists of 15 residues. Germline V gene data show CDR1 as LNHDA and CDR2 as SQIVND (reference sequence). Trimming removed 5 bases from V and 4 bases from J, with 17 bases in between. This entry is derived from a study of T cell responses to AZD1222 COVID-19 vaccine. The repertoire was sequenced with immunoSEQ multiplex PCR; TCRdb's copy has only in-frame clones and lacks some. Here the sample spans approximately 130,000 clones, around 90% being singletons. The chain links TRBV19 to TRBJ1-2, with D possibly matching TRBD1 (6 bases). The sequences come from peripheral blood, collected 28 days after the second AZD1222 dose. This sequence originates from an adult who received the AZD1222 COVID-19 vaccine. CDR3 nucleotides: TGTGCCAGTAGTTATGCAGGGGAACCCTCCTATGGCTACACCTTC. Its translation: CASSYAGEPSYGYTF.